The 12 T cell receptor beta chains in this list originate from one sample, sequenced in a study of regulatory T cells in long-lasting Graves disease. As for time point: newly diagnosed GD, antithyroid drugs for less than 3 months. PBMC RNA was the source of the TCR library. Building the TCR beta libraries relied on iRepertoire HTBI primers, and CDR3 regions underwent Arm-PCR. From the multiplex PCR reads, TCRdb called clonotypes with MiXCR, one entry per CDR3 protein. Here the sample spans some 410,000 distinct CDR3 sequences, around 17% being singletons. The same sample was also used in a study of T cells in Graves' hyperthyroidism and ophthalmopathy.

The specimen comprised peripheral blood mononuclear cells (PBMCs), sampled at new diagnosis, from a patient treated with antithyroid drugs. The receptor set was obtained from a woman younger than 45 with Graves disease.

In its sample, this clonotype was seen many times. This chain joins TRBV20-1 and TRBJ2-3, with TRBD2 matching over 8 bases. Germline V gene data show CDR1 as DFQATT and CDR2 as SNEGSKA (reference sequence). CDR3 size: 17 residues. Unmatched junction bases numbered 11, after V lost 3 bases and J lost 0 bases. CDR3 DNA: TGCAGTGCTAGCTACGGACTAGCTGCGTTGAGCACAGATACGCAGTATTTT. Translated, it gives CSASYGLAALSTDTQYF.

The chain links TRBV5-4 to TRBJ2-3, with TRBD2 matching 14 bases. The CDR3 contains 16 residues. CDR1 and CDR2 (germline): SGHNT, YYREEE (reference sequence). The V gene end was trimmed by 4 bases and the J gene end by 11 bases; junction bases not matched to a gene: 12. The CDR3 loop is CASSPDGTSGSVRQYF. The CDR3, as DNA: TGTGCCAGCAGCCCGGACGGGACTAGCGGGAGTGTGAGGCAGTATTTT.

This clonotype was counted only a few times. The rearrangement joins TRBV5-1 to TRBJ2-6; 7 bases are shared with TRBD1. The CDR3 loop spans 20 amino acids. The V segment lost 0 bases and the J segment 0 bases; nucleotides outside the gene matches: 12. Germline CDR1 reads SGHRS; CDR2 reads YFSETQ. DNA of the CDR3: TGCGCCAGCAGCTTGGCCAGGACAGGCTTCACAGTCTCTGGGGCCAACGTCCTGACTTTC. It translates to CASSLARTGFTVSGANVLTF.

This clonotype was seen repeatedly, ten times or more. The V and J genes are TRBV7-8 and TRBJ1-5; D is perhaps TRBD1 (6 bases). The V gene's germline CDR1 is SGHVS and CDR2 FQNEAQ. This CDR3 contains 14 residues. Trimming took 1 base from V and 7 from J, leaving 11 bases between them. The CDR3 region has the DNA TGTGCCAGCAGCTTAGTCGGGGGGGCCCAGCCCCAGCATTTT. It translates to CASSLVGGAQPQHF.

The chain employs TRBV25-1 and TRBJ2-7; D is possibly TRBD1 (6 bases). The CDR3 is 16 residues long. Germline V gives CDR1 MGHDK, CDR2 SYGVNS. Trimming removed 1 base from V and 0 bases from J, with 13 bases in between. CDR3 in DNA: TGTGCCAGCAGTGAATGGGGGCAGGGAAGCTCCTACGAGCAGTACTTC. As protein: CASSEWGQGSSYEQYF.

This clonotype was seen only a few times. This sequence joins TRBV5-1 and TRBJ2-1; 10 bases map to TRBD1. In germline, CDR1 is SGHRS, CDR2 YFSETQ. The CDR3 has 15 amino acids. With 4 bases clipped from V and 7 bases from J, the junction kept 8 bases outside the gene matches. The DNA of the CDR3 is TGCGCCAGCAGCGAGAGACAGGGGGCCCCAAATGAGCAGTTCTTC. Translation gives CASSERQGAPNEQFF.

This clonotype was seen only a few times. The chain joins TRBV28 to TRBJ1-1, with no clear D. Trimming took 2 bases from V and 4 from J, leaving 11 bases between them. CDR3 size: 14 residues. From germline, CDR1 is MDHEN and CDR2 SYDVKM. The CDR3 loop reads CASSLGGGRTEAFF. In nucleotides, the CDR3 is TGTGCCAGCAGTTTAGGTGGAGGCCGCACTGAAGCTTTCTTT.

This clonotype was seen a few times. The chain employs TRBV5-6 and TRBJ1-4; tentative D call: TRBD1 (6 bases). The CDR3 loop spans 14 amino acids. Germline assignment: CDR1 SGHDT and CDR2 YYEEEE. The V and J ends lost 7 bases and 6 bases respectively, with 16 bases between them. The CDR3 here is CASFEQGRDEKLFF. The CDR3 nucleotides read TGTGCCAGCTTCGAACAGGGCAGGGATGAAAAACTGTTTTTT.

This clonotype was counted at least ten times. This chain uses TRBV7-9 with TRBJ1-4; D perhaps matches TRBD1 (5 bases). Trimming took off 5 bases at V and 14 bases at J, with 15 bases between the two ends. Germline CDR1 SEHNR, CDR2 FQNEAQ (reference sequence). The CDR3 spans 12 residues. The CDR3 nucleotides are TGTGCCAGCAGCGTCAGGGATCAGCGCCTGTTTTTT. As protein: CASSVRDQRLFF. The whole variable domain, filled in from reference TRBV7-9 and TRBJ1-4, reads DTGVSQNPRHKITKRGQNVTFRCDPISEHNRLYWYRQTLGQGPEFLTYFQNEAQLEKSRLLSDRFSAERPKGSFSTLEIQRTEQGDSAMYLCASSVRDQRLFFGSGTQLSVL.

This clonotype has ten or more counts. CDR3 protein: CASSSPAEVGYTF. CDR3 coding DNA: TGTGCCAGCAGTTCCCCGGCGGAGGTTGGCTACACCTTC. The chain combines TRBV7-9 with TRBJ1-2; no clear D gene. Germline V gene data show CDR1 as SEHNR and CDR2 as FQNEAQ (reference sequence). V was shortened by 6 bases and J by 7 bases, with 15 bases between the two germline ends. CDR3 length equals 13 residues.

On this clonotype itself: This may stem from a read error, because a much larger clone lies one nucleotide away. The chain links TRBV7-2 to TRBJ2-3; D may correspond to TRBD1 or TRBD2 (5 bases each). This CDR3 has 16 residues. Trimming removed 4 bases at V and 3 bases at J, with 17 bases between. CDR1 is SGHTA and CDR2 is FQGNSA in the germline V gene. The CDR3 sequence: CASSSLGPASTDTQYF. In DNA form, the CDR3 reads TGTGCCAGCAGCTCCCTGGGACCAGCCAGTACAGATACGCAGTATTTT.

J is TRBJ2-1 and V is TRBV11-2; no clear D gene. Germline assignment: CDR1 SGHAT and CDR2 FQNNGV. With 1 base removed from V and 7 bases from J, the gap between germline ends came to 5 bases. This CDR3 has 12 residues. CDR3 sequence reads: CASSLGINEQFF. CDR3 nucleotides: TGTGCCAGCAGCTTAGGGATAAATGAGCAGTTCTTC.